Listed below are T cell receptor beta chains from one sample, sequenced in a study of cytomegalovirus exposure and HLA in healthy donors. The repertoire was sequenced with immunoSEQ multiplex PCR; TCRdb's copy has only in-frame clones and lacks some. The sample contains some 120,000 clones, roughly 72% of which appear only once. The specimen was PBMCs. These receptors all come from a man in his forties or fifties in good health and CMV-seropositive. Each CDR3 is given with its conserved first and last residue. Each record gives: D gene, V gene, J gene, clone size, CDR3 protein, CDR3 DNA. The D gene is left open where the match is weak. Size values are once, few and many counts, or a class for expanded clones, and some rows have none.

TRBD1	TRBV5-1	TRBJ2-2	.	CATTGQGEAGELFF	TGCGCCACCACCGGACAGGGCGAGGCCGGGGAGCTGTTTTTT
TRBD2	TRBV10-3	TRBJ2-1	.	CAISESPSGARSNEQFF	TGTGCCATCAGTGAGTCACCTAGCGGGGCCAGAAGTAATGAGCAGTTCTTC
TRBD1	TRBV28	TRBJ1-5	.	CASRGQGLRSNQPQHF	TGTGCCAGCAGAGGACAGGGCCTTAGGAGCAATCAGCCCCAGCATTTT
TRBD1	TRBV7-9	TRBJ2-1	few	CASSPGTGKNEQFF	TGTGCCAGCAGTCCGGGGACAGGGAAGAATGAGCAGTTCTTC
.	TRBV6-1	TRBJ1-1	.	CASSEQGRNTEAFF	TGTGCCAGCAGTGAACAGGGGAGGAACACTGAAGCTTTCTTT
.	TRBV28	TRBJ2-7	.	CASCSGAGGDYEQYF	TGTGCCAGCTGCTCGGGGGCAGGGGGAGACTACGAGCAGTACTTC
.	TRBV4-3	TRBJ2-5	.	CASSQALQGRGETQYF	TGCGCCAGCAGCCAGGCCCTACAAGGTCGGGGAGAGACCCAGTACTTC
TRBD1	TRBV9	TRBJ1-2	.	CASSGPGQGERGYTF	TGTGCCAGCAGCGGCCCGGGACAGGGTGAGCGGGGCTACACCTTC
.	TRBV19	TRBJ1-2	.	CASSITGSNYGYTF	TGTGCCAGTAGTATAACAGGGAGTAACTATGGCTACACCTTC
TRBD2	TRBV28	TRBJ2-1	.	CASPPGGDVKNEQFF	TGTGCCAGCCCCCCGGGGGGGGACGTAAAAAATGAGCAGTTCTTC
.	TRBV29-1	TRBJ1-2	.	CSVEVAGTYGYTF	TGCAGCGTTGAGGTTGCAGGCACCTATGGCTACACCTTC
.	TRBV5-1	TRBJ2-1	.	CASSRGGAGSSYNEQFF	TGCGCCAGCAGCCGAGGAGGGGCGGGGAGCTCCTACAATGAGCAGTTCTTC
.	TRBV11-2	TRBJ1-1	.	CASSLEDIRNTEAFF	TGTGCCAGCAGCTTAGAGGACATACGAAACACTGAAGCTTTCTTT
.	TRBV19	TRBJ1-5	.	CASSIDGGGFRGNQPQHF	TGTGCCAGTAGTATTGATGGTGGGGGGTTTAGGGGCAATCAGCCCCAGCATTTT
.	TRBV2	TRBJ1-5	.	CASSEARGRQPQHF	TGTGCCAGCAGTGAAGCCCGGGGGAGACAGCCCCAGCATTTT